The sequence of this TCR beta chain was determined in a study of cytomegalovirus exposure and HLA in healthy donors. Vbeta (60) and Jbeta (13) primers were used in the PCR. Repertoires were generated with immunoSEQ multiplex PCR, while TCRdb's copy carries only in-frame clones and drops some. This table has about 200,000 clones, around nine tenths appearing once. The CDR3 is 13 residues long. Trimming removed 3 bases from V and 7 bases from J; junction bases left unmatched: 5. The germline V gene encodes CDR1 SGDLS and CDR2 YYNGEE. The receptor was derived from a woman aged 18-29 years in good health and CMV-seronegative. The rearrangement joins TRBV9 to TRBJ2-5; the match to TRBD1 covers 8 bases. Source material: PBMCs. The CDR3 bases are TGTGCCAGCAGCGGGGACAGGTCTGGGACCCAGTACTTC. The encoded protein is CASSGDRSGTQYF.